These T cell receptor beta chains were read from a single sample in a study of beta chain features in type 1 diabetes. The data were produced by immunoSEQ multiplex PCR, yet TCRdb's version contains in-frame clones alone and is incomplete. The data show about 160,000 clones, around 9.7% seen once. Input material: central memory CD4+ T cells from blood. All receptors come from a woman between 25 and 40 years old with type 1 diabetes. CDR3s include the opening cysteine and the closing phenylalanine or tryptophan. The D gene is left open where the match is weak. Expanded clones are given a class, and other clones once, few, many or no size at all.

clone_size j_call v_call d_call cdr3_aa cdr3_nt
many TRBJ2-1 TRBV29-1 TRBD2 CSVRAGSSYNEQFF TGCAGCGTGAGAGCGGGGAGCTCCTACAATGAGCAGTTCTTC
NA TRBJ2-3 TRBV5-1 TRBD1 CASSLTIGQGDTDTQYF TGCGCCAGCAGCTTAACCATCGGACAGGGGGACACAGATACGCAGTATTTT
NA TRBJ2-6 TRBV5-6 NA CASSLPHQSGANVLTF TGTGCCAGCAGCTTACCCCACCAGTCTGGGGCCAACGTCCTGACTTTC
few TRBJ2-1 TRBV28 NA CASSFPLEGYSAEQFF TGTGCCAGCAGTTTCCCCCTGGAGGGATACTCCGCTGAGCAGTTCTTC
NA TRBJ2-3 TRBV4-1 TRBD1 CASSLSGGGTDTQYF TGCGCCAGCAGCCTTTCAGGGGGCGGCACAGATACGCAGTATTTT
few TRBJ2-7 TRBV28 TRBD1 CATRPGGSYEQYF TGTGCCACTCGACCAGGGGGCTCCTACGAGCAGTACTTC
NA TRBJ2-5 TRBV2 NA CASSGSGAETQYF TGTGCCAGCAGTGGGTCAGGGGCGGAGACCCAGTACTTC
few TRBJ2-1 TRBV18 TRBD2 CASSPPGLAGGGEQFF TGTGCCAGCTCACCACCCGGACTAGCGGGAGGCGGTGAGCAGTTCTTC
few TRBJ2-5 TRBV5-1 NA CASSLEVGRETQYF TGCGCCAGCAGCTTGGAGGTCGGGAGAGAGACCCAGTACTTC
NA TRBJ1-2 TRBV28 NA CASSFRGYGYTF TGTGCCAGCAGTTTCAGAGGATATGGCTACACCTTC
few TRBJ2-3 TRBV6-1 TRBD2 CASSEWGTRPTDTQYF TGTGCCAGCAGTGAATGGGGGACTAGGCCTACAGATACGCAGTATTTT
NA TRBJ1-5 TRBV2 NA CASSAEGRGNQPQHF TGTGCCAGCAGTGCCGAGGGCCGGGGGAATCAGCCCCAGCATTTT
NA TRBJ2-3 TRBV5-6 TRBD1 CASSLGTGDGTDTQYF TGTGCCAGCAGCTTGGGTACAGGGGACGGCACAGATACGCAGTATTTT
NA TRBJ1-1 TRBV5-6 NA CASSLATVNTEAFF TGTGCCAGCAGCTTGGCCACTGTGAACACTGAAGCTTTCTTT